The clone carrying this TCR beta chain was counted only a few times. The CDR3 runs 12 residues. Germline CDR1 reads GTSNPN; CDR2 reads SVGIG (reference sequence). V was trimmed by 3 bases and J by 8 bases, leaving 13 bases between them. The record originates from a study of T cell repertoires in aging, cancer and after chemotherapy. At the level of the study: Donor ages fell into six groups from 30 or younger up to 70 or older.

The template was genomic DNA from peripheral blood, not RNA. A mixed TRB-A/B primer pool amplified rearranged TRB by multiplex touch-down PCR. TCRdb ran MiXCR on the multiplex PCR reads and lists one entry per CDR3 protein. The sample consists of about 11,000 distinct CDR3 sequences, about 31% of them appearing once. This receptor was identified in a human donor in good health. The donor label of this sample is uncertain. Sequenced sample: blood. The chain uses TRBV30 and TRBJ1-2; tentative D call: TRBD1 (5 bases). CDR3 sequence: CAWRGVFGGYTF. The CDR3 nucleotides read TGTGCCTGGAGAGGGGTCTTCGGAGGCTACACCTTC.